The 25 T cell receptor beta chains reported below all come from one sample, sequenced in a study of blood T cell repertoires in COVID-19. Assay: immunoSEQ multiplex PCR; the TCRdb copy retains only in-frame clones and omits some. The data show 34,000 or so clones, with 80% seen just once and around a third held by the top ten. The source material was peripheral blood. The receptor source for this set is a man older than 75 with acute or convalescent COVID-19.

This chain links TRBV4-1 with TRBJ2-3; D not certain. V was pared by 3 bases and J by 2 bases, with 15 bases between. CDR3 length equals 16 residues. Germline V gene lookup returns CDR1 MGHRA and CDR2 YSYEKL. In DNA form, the CDR3 reads TGCGCCAGCAGCCATAATCGAGGCCTACCCACAGATACGCAGTATTTT. It specifies CASSHNRGLPTDTQYF.

This rearrangement joins TRBV7-2 to TRBJ2-7, with 10 bases aligning to TRBD2. V shed 3 bases and J 5 bases; nucleotides not matched to a gene: 1. This CDR3 has 13 amino acids. Germline lookup yields CDR1 SGHTA and CDR2 FQGNSA. CDR3 in amino acids: CASSFSGGNEQYF. In nucleotides, the CDR3 is TGTGCCAGCAGCTTTAGCGGGGGGAACGAGCAGTACTTC.

This clone has a handful of counts. Within the sample, other DNA sequences also encode this same CDR3. The V gene is TRBV7-2, the J gene TRBJ2-7, with a tentative D call TRBD1 (6 bases). The ends were cut back, 6 bases at V and 3 bases at J, with 15 bases in the middle. CDR1 is SGHTA, CDR2 FQGNSA, per germline. CDR3 size: 14 residues. In DNA, the CDR3 is TGTGCCAGCAGTCTGACAGGAGGTGGCTACGAGCAGTACTTC. Amino acid sequence: CASSLTGGGYEQYF.

V usage is TRBV7-3 and J usage is TRBJ2-3, with 10 bases lining up with TRBD2. Per germline, CDR1 SGHTA and CDR2 FQGTGA. CDR3 size: 18 residues. V gave up 0 bases and J gave up 5 bases; unmatched junction bases: 11. CDR3 amino acids: CASSLTSPLAGAGDTQYF. For the CDR3, the DNA is TGTGCCAGCAGCTTAACCTCCCCTCTAGCGGGAGCGGGAGATACGCAGTATTTT.

The rearrangement links TRBV6-5 to TRBJ2-7, with 9 bases aligning to TRBD2. Germline CDR1 is MNHEY and CDR2 is SVGAGI. CDR3 length: 14 residues. Trimming removed 0 bases from V and 5 bases from J; junction bases left unmatched: 2. The chain's CDR3 is CASSYSSGGNEQYF. In nucleotides, the CDR3 is TGTGCCAGCAGTTACTCTAGCGGGGGAAACGAGCAGTACTTC.

The CDR3, as DNA: TGTGCCAGCAGTGATGGACAGGGTATCACCTACGAGCAGTACTTC. This sequence encodes CASSDGQGITYEQYF. The rearrangement uses TRBV2 and TRBJ2-7, with 8 bases lining up with TRBD1. This CDR3 is built from 15 residues. The germline gives CDR1 SNHLY, CDR2 FYNNEI. V lost 3 bases and J lost 2; bases outside the gene matches: 6.

This clone was seen a single time. The rearrangement joins TRBV9 to TRBJ1-5; tentatively, D is TRBD1 (6 bases). Germline V gene sequence: CDR1 SGDLS, CDR2 YYNGEE. V was shortened by 3 bases and J by 0 bases, with 10 bases between the two germline ends. The CDR3 loop spans 15 amino acids. The CDR3 loop is CASSAGVYSNQPQHF. For the CDR3, the DNA is TGTGCCAGCAGCGCAGGGGTTTATAGCAATCAGCCCCAGCATTTT.

The chain uses TRBV19 and TRBJ2-2; 8 bases line up with TRBD1. In germline, CDR1 is LNHDA, CDR2 SQIVND (reference sequence). Trimming removed 3 bases from V and 5 bases from J; junction bases left unmatched: 5. The CDR3 extends over 15 amino acids. CDR3: CASSIWDRRTGELFF. CDR3 sequence (DNA): TGTGCCAGTAGTATCTGGGACAGGAGGACCGGGGAGCTGTTTTTT.

The CDR3 is CASSPPRHRIAGNTIYF. The CDR3 DNA is TGTGCCAGCAGTCCCCCCCGCCACAGGATCGCTGGAAACACCATATATTTT. The V and J genes are TRBV6-2 or TRBV6-3 and TRBJ1-3; D possibly corresponds to TRBD1 (5 bases). Looked up from germline, CDR1 is MNHEY and CDR2 is SVGEGT. CDR3 size: 17 residues. Trimming shortened V by 5 bases and J by 2 bases, and 19 bases separated the two germline ends.

This clone ranks as medium-sized (0.01 to 0.1%). V is TRBV7-9 and J is TRBJ2-1, with 9 nucleotides matching TRBD2. The germline gives CDR1 SEHNR, CDR2 FQNEAQ (reference sequence). CDR3 size: 16 residues. The J segment lost 6 bases and the V segment lost 4 bases, leaving 10 bases of the junction unmatched. CDR3 DNA sequence: TGTGCCAGCAGCTCCGTTAGCGGGAGAGCACTCAATGAGCAGTTCTTC. This sequence encodes CASSSVSGRALNEQFF.

The chain carries TRBV29-1 and TRBJ2-2, with 8 bases fitting TRBD1. This CDR3 has 12 amino acids. The J segment lost 5 bases and the V segment lost 4 bases, leaving 0 bases of the junction unmatched. Germline lookup yields CDR1 SQVTM and CDR2 ANQGSEA. The CDR3 sequence is CSVGQGTGELFF. The CDR3 nucleotides read TGCAGCGTTGGACAGGGGACCGGGGAGCTGTTTTTT.

The table lists this clone with many counts. The V and J genes are TRBV12-3 or TRBV12-4 and TRBJ1-6; D is ambiguous. Trimming left V 7 bases short and J 8 bases short, with 9 bases between. The length of the CDR3 is 12 residues. Written as DNA, the CDR3 is TGTGCCAGCACGACTATGGATTCACCCCTCCACTTT. This codes for CASTTMDSPLHF.

The DNA of the CDR3 is TGTGCCAGCAGCCAGGGACTAGCGAACACAGATACGCAGTATTTT. It is translated as CASSQGLANTDTQYF. This chain joins TRBV11-3 and TRBJ2-3; 10 bases are shared with TRBD2. Germline assignment: CDR1 SGHNT and CDR2 YENEEA. The CDR3 spans 15 residues. The trim removed 5 bases at V and 2 bases at J, leaving 4 bases unmatched. The variable domain in full, with the rest retrieved from reference TRBV11-3 and TRBJ2-3, is EAGVVQSPRYKIIEKKQPVAFWCNPISGHNTLYWYLQNLGQGPELLIRYENEEAVDDSQLPKDRFSAERLKGVDSTLKIQPAELGDSAVYLCASSQGLANTDTQYFGPGTRLTVL.

The chain carries TRBV18 and TRBJ1-1; D may be TRBD1 (5 bases). Germline V CDR1 and CDR2: KGHSH, LQKENI. This CDR3 spans 14 amino acids. V was pared by 4 bases and J by 0 bases, with 9 bases between. CDR3 in amino acids: CASSQDTMNTEAFF. The CDR3 DNA reads as TGTGCCAGCTCACAGGACACTATGAACACTGAAGCTTTCTTT.

This sequence joins TRBV5-1 and TRBJ2-5, with 11 bases matching TRBD2. CDR1 and CDR2 from the germline V gene are SGHRS and YFSETQ. The CDR3 runs 17 residues. V lost 3 bases, J lost 5 bases, and 12 bases stayed unmatched. CDR3 nucleotides: TGCGCCAGCAGCTGGGGACCCCTAGCGGGGGGCCAGGAGACCCAGTACTTC. Translated: CASSWGPLAGGQETQYF.

The chain is built from TRBV5-1 and TRBJ2-5, with TRBD2 matching 7 bases. The V and J ends lost 0 bases and 3 bases, in that order; junction bases with no gene match: 8. This CDR3 has 16 residues. Germline values: CDR1 SGHRS, CDR2 YFSETQ. This chain's CDR3 is CASSLGGGDSKETQYF. CDR3 in DNA: TGCGCCAGCAGCTTGGGGGGAGGGGACTCCAAAGAGACCCAGTACTTC.

The V and J genes are TRBV14 and TRBJ1-2; D ambiguous. This CDR3 contains 13 residues. Germline-derived CDR1 and CDR2 are SGHDN and FVKESK. Deletions cut 3 bases from V and 3 bases from J, with 8 bases between. Written as DNA, the CDR3 is TGTGCCAGCAGCCAGACGGGTTACTATGGCTACACCTTC. Protein: CASSQTGYYGYTF.

V and J are TRBV6-1 and TRBJ2-7; no firm D call. V was trimmed by 3 bases and J by 5 bases, leaving 11 bases between them. CDR3 size: 13 residues. Germline-derived CDR1 and CDR2 are MNHNS and SASEGT. CDR3 loop: CASSDTSEHEQYF. The CDR3 DNA follows: TGTGCCAGCAGTGACACTTCTGAACACGAGCAGTACTTC.

This clone has more than one count but fewer than ten. This sequence joins TRBV5-4 and TRBJ2-2; D is perhaps TRBD1 (6 bases). Trimming pared 2 bases from V and 5 bases from J, leaving 13 bases between. In germline, CDR1 is SGHNT, CDR2 YYREEE (reference sequence). This CDR3 is built from 15 residues. The CDR3 sequence: CASSFLTGRTGELFF. CDR3 sequence (DNA): TGTGCCAGCAGCTTTCTAACAGGGCGGACCGGGGAGCTGTTTTTT.

This chain joins TRBV12-3 or TRBV12-4 and TRBJ2-1; unclear D gene. The V end was cut by 3 bases, the J end by 10 bases, with 7 bases between. The CDR3 has 11 residues. The CDR3 DNA reads as TGTGCCAGCAGTTTGAGTTGGGAGCAGTTCTTC. It codes for CASSLSWEQFF.

This clone showed up just once. V usage is TRBV24-1 and J usage is TRBJ2-2; TRBD1 matches at 12 bases. The CDR3 contains 15 residues. V lost 8 bases to trimming and J lost 12 bases; unmatched junction nucleotides: 12. Per the germline V gene, CDR1 is KGHDR and CDR2 is SFDVKD. CDR3 residues: CATTDGTGGALKLFF. The CDR3 DNA follows: TGTGCCACCACAGACGGGACAGGGGGCGCCTTGAAGCTGTTTTTT.

V gene TRBV2 combines with J gene TRBJ1-5; TRBD1 aligns across 8 bases. V lost 6 bases and J lost 6; bases outside the gene matches: 7. The CDR3 sequence is 14 residues long. Germline CDR1 is SNHLY and CDR2 is FYNNEI. The CDR3 is CASRGGTGSQPQHF. In DNA form, the CDR3 reads TGTGCCAGCAGGGGTGGGACAGGAAGTCAGCCCCAGCATTTT.

The CDR3 DNA reads TGTGCCAGCAGCTTAATTCCCGGGACTAGCGACGCCACCGGGGAGCTGTTTTTT. Its protein is CASSLIPGTSDATGELFF. The rearrangement uses TRBV7-6 and TRBJ2-2; 10 positions match TRBD2. The CDR3 extends over 18 amino acids. Germline V CDR1 and CDR2: SGHVS, FNYEAQ. V dropped 2 bases and J dropped 4; count of bases not matched to a gene: 10.

This clone occurred a few times. The rearrangement uses TRBV7-6 and TRBJ2-7, with 10 bases fitting TRBD2. The CDR3 loop spans 15 amino acids. J gave up 6 bases and V 1 base, and 6 bases lay outside the gene matches. Germline V CDR1 and CDR2: SGHVS, FNYEAQ. CDR3 protein: CASSLVASGSVEQYF. The CDR3 DNA follows: TGTGCCAGCAGCTTAGTGGCTAGCGGGAGCGTCGAGCAGTACTTC.

The chain carries TRBV11-2 and TRBJ2-7; 8 bases map to TRBD1. CDR3 length equals 15 residues. Looked up from germline, CDR1 is SGHAT and CDR2 is FQNNGV. J gave up 4 bases and V 1 base, and 6 bases lay outside the gene matches. In DNA, the CDR3 is TGTGCCAGCAGCTTAGCCAGGGGGCGCGGTTACGAGCAGTACTTC. Translation gives CASSLARGRGYEQYF. The full variable domain, in which reference TRBV11-2 and TRBJ2-7 provide the parts outside the CDR3, is EAGVAQSPRYKIIEKRQSVAFWCNPISGHATLYWYQQILGQGPKLLIQFQNNGVVDDSQLPKDRFSAERLKGVDSTLKIQPAKLEDSAVYLCASSLARGRGYEQYFGPGTRLTVT.